This TCR beta chain derives from a study of human T cells and chemical hapten exposure. Using its own MiXCR run on the RACE reads, TCRdb lists one record per CDR3 protein. Here the sample spans roughly 84,000 distinct CDR3 sequences, under 14% being singletons. As to time point: patch test 3, about 24 weeks after DPC sensitization. Noted treatment: therapeutic diphenylcyclopropenone sensitization with weekly scalp DPC. V dropped 3 bases and J dropped 0 bases, with 9 bases sitting between them. CDR3 length: 15 amino acids. Germline values: CDR1 SGHNT, CDR2 YENEEA. This clonotype originated in a woman aged 45-65 years with alopecia areata. Some clones in this sample may be carry-over from other donors' samples. The chain links TRBV11-3 to TRBJ2-1, with TRBD2 as a possible D gene (5 bases). Sequencing used whole blood, obtained in connection with sensitization to the hapten diphenylcyclopropenone (DPC). The CDR3 bases are TGTGCCAGCAGCTTTAGAAGCGGCTCCTACAATGAGCAGTTCTTC. This sequence encodes CASSFRSGSYNEQFF.